The 10 T cell receptor beta chains listed next were all sequenced from one sample in a study of OX40 agonist ivuxolimab in advanced cancers. The protocol was immunoSEQ multiplex PCR, while the TCRdb copy is restricted to in-frame clones and leaves out a portion. The sample gives 65,000 to 90,000 clones, roughly 92% of which show up once; roughly 7.5% is in the top ten. The sample was CD4+ or CD8+ T cells sorted from blood, taken in a trial of the OX40 agonist ivuxolimab. The receptors were sampled from an adult with an advanced solid tumor such as melanoma, head and neck, liver or kidney cancer.

This chain links TRBV6-5 with TRBJ2-2, with D tentatively TRBD1 (6 bases). V lost 0 bases and J lost 2, with 7 bases in between. The CDR3 loop spans 15 amino acids. Germline values: CDR1 MNHEY, CDR2 SVGAGI. DNA for the CDR3: TGTGCCAGCAGTTACTCGGGACATAACACCGGGGAGCTGTTTTTT. This translates into CASSYSGHNTGELFF.

The chain uses TRBV27 and TRBJ2-7; 11 nucleotides match TRBD1. The CDR3 spans 14 residues. Trimming cost V 3 bases and J 4 bases; bases outside gene matches: 2. CDR1 and CDR2 from the germline V gene are MNHEY and SMNVEV (reference sequence). The CDR3 sequence: CASSLDRGLYEQYF. CDR3 DNA sequence: TGTGCCAGCAGTTTGGACAGGGGGCTTTACGAGCAGTACTTC.

The rearrangement joins TRBV6-4 to TRBJ2-1; 10 bases agree with TRBD2. The germline gives CDR1 MRHNA, CDR2 SNTAGT. This CDR3 spans 15 amino acids. Trimming at V came to 2 bases and at J to 9 bases, leaving 7 bases not matched to a gene. The CDR3 bases are TGTGCCAGCAGTGACAGAGCTAGCGGGGGACTTGAGCAGTTCTTC. Its protein product is CASSDRASGGLEQFF.

The chain combines TRBV2 with TRBJ2-1; no firm D call. The V and J ends lost 9 bases and 0 bases respectively, with 12 bases between them. This CDR3 is built from 14 residues. Germline V gene sequence: CDR1 SNHLY, CDR2 FYNNEI. The CDR3, as DNA: TGTGCCAGGGCGGTTTCGAGCTCCTACAATGAGCAGTTCTTC. It encodes CARAVSSSYNEQFF.

V and J are TRBV10-2 and TRBJ1-6; tentatively, D is TRBD1 (6 bases). The V gene lost 4 bases and the J gene lost 6 bases, with 10 bases spanning the gap. Per the germline V gene, CDR1 is WSHSY and CDR2 is SAAADI. CDR3 size: 14 residues. CDR3 nucleotides: TGCGCCAGCAGTGGGACAGACCTTAATTCACCCCTCCACTTT. Its translation is CASSGTDLNSPLHF.

This chain connects TRBV9 to TRBJ2-1; no clear D. There are 13 residues in the CDR3. CDR1 is SGDLS and CDR2 is YYNGEE in the germline V gene. V was trimmed by 0 bases and J by 4 bases, leaving 5 bases between them. The CDR3 DNA follows: TGTGCCAGCAGCGTAGCTGGGTACAATGAGCAGTTCTTC. Its protein is CASSVAGYNEQFF.

The sample holds one count of this clone. The rearrangement links TRBV30 to TRBJ2-1, with 14 nucleotides matching TRBD2. The germline gives CDR1 GTSNPN, CDR2 SVGIG (reference sequence). Trimming at V came to 3 bases and at J to 9 bases, leaving 7 bases not matched to a gene. CDR3 length: 15 amino acids. The CDR3 spells CAWRTSGGAKGEQFF. CDR3 bases: TGTGCCTGGAGGACTAGCGGGGGGGCCAAGGGTGAGCAGTTCTTC.

The genes are TRBV18 and TRBJ1-2; TRBD1 might be the D (5 bases). This CDR3 is 13 amino acids long. Germline V gene lookup returns CDR1 KGHSH and CDR2 LQKENI. Deletions cut 3 bases from V and 4 bases from J, with 9 bases between. The CDR3 nucleotides are TGTGCCAGCTCACCTGGGACGGTCTATGGCTACACCTTC. It encodes CASSPGTVYGYTF.

Written as DNA, the CDR3 is TGTGCTAGTGGAGAACTGGGTTCACCCCTCCACTTT. The encoded protein is CASGELGSPLHF. This rearrangement joins TRBV12-5 to TRBJ1-6; D unclear. This CDR3 comprises 12 residues. V dropped 6 bases and J dropped 9 bases, with 9 bases sitting between them. Germline-derived CDR1 and CDR2 are LGHNT and FRNRAP.

V and J are TRBV9 and TRBJ2-7; 7 positions match TRBD1. The CDR3 runs 14 residues. Germline trimming cut 4 bases from V and 1 base from J; bases unmatched to any gene: 5. Germline CDR1 SGDLS, CDR2 YYNGEE. The CDR3 DNA is TGTGCCAGCAGCCAAGGGACAGATTCCTACGAGCAGTACTTC. This codes for CASSQGTDSYEQYF.